These 20 T cell receptor beta chains were all obtained from the same sample, sequenced in a study of T cells in localized non-small cell lung cancer (dated by TCRdb to 2019 to 2021). Libraries were prepared through the immunoSEQ multiplex PCR assay. TCRdb carries this immuneACCESS record with in-frame sequences only. Its versions omit some clonotypes, under half of them owing to an unresolved V gene in the studies checked, with the rest unexplained. For this sample there are about 24,000 clones; more than 70% appear just once. Of the sample, around a tenth falls within the top ten clones. The material sequenced was peripheral blood mononuclear cells, taken before any cancer treatment. These receptors originate from a woman aged 40 to 75 with stage III lung adenocarcinoma.

The gene calls are TRBV6-5 and TRBJ2-7; D unresolved. This CDR3 contains 15 residues. The ends were cut back, 3 bases at V and 3 bases at J, with 15 bases in the middle. Germline CDR1 MNHEY, CDR2 SVGAGI. CDR3 DNA: TGTGCCAGCAGTTATAATAGAGGACCGGGCTACGAGCAGTACTTC. Translated, it gives CASSYNRGPGYEQYF.

V and J are TRBV7-9 and TRBJ2-3, with a weak D call TRBD2 (6 bases). The CDR3 runs to 15 residues. Germline CDR1 reads SEHNR; CDR2 reads FQNEAQ (reference sequence). Deletions cut 4 bases from V and 4 bases from J, with 15 bases between. The CDR3 nucleotides are TGTGCCAGCAGCTCACTATGGGGGGTCGCAGATACGCAGTATTTT. Amino acid sequence: CASSSLWGVADTQYF.

The CDR3 nucleotides read TGTGCCAGCAGCTCGGAAGGGACCCCTCAGTTCTTC. Encoded protein: CASSSEGTPQFF. The chain links TRBV5-6 to TRBJ2-1, with D perhaps given as TRBD1 or TRBD2 (5 bases each). The CDR3 consists of 12 residues. The V end was cut by 3 bases, the J end by 13 bases, with 14 bases between. Germline lookup yields CDR1 SGHDT and CDR2 YYEEEE.

This rearrangement joins TRBV7-2 to TRBJ2-1; D tentatively reads TRBD1 or TRBD2 (7 bases each). The CDR3 has 16 residues. V gave up 1 base and J gave up 6 bases, with 16 bases separating them. Germline CDR1 reads SGHTA; CDR2 reads FQGNSA. CDR3 loop: CASSLEGRGHFNEQFF. The CDR3 nucleotides are TGTGCCAGCAGCTTAGAGGGGAGGGGGCATTTCAATGAGCAGTTCTTC. Full variable domain (missing parts from reference TRBV7-2 and TRBJ2-1): GAGVSQSPSNKVTEKGKDVELRCDPISGHTALYWYRQSLGQGLEFLIYFQGNSAPDKSGLPSDRFSAERTGGSVSTLTIQRTQQEDSAVYLCASSLEGRGHFNEQFFGPGTRLTVL.

The V and J genes are TRBV13 and TRBJ2-2, with D possibly matching TRBD2 (5 bases). The CDR3 is 17 residues long. Trimming pared 4 bases from V and 6 bases from J, leaving 21 bases between. Germline loops: CDR1 PRHDT, CDR2 FYEKMQ (reference sequence). CDR3 sequence: CASSSNTRTGWSGELFF. The CDR3 coding sequence is TGTGCCAGCAGCTCAAACACCCGGACTGGATGGTCCGGGGAGCTGTTTTTT.

The gene calls are TRBV4-2 and TRBJ2-7; no clear D gene. Trimming removed 0 bases at V and 6 bases at J, with 9 bases between. The length of the CDR3 is 13 residues. Germline CDR1 reads LGHNA; CDR2 reads YNFKEQ. CDR3 bases: TGTGCCAGCAGCCAAGAGGGTGCTCGCGAGCAGTACTTC. It translates to CASSQEGAREQYF.

The chain is built from TRBV30 and TRBJ1-6, with a weak D call TRBD1 (5 bases). The germline gives CDR1 GTSNPN, CDR2 SVGIG (reference sequence). The CDR3 is 15 residues long. Between the trimmed V and J ends, which lost 2 bases and 7 bases, there was a span of 15 bases. The CDR3 loop reads CAWSLGPVQNSPLHF. The CDR3 DNA follows: TGTGCCTGGAGTTTGGGACCCGTCCAGAATTCACCCCTCCACTTT. Combining the CDR3 with reference TRBV30 and TRBJ1-6 gives the whole variable domain SQTIHQWPATLVQPVGSPLSLECTVEGTSNPNLYWYRQAAGRGLQLLFYSVGIGQISSEVPQNLSASRPQDRQFILSSKKLLLSDSGFYLCAWSLGPVQNSPLHFGNGTRLTVT.

The table lists this clone with a count of one. The V and J genes are TRBV5-1 and TRBJ2-7; TRBD1 matches at 8 bases. V dropped 4 bases and J dropped 5; count of bases not matched to a gene: 8. The CDR3 runs to 14 residues. Per germline, CDR1 SGHRS and CDR2 YFSETQ. The CDR3, as DNA: TGCGCCAGCAGCCCGACAGGGGTAGTACACGAGCAGTACTTC. This sequence encodes CASSPTGVVHEQYF.

The rearrangement uses TRBV10-3 and TRBJ2-7, with TRBD1 matching over 8 bases. This CDR3 has 12 amino acids. Per the germline V gene, CDR1 is ENHRY and CDR2 is SYGVKD. V lost 11 bases and J lost 2; bases outside the gene matches: 5. The CDR3 DNA reads as TGTGCCTCCGGGACAGGTACCTACGAGCAGTACTTC. This translates into CASGTGTYEQYF.

The chain combines TRBV9 with TRBJ1-2, with 10 positions matching TRBD1. Germline V lookup: CDR1 SGDLS, CDR2 YYNGEE. CDR3 length: 15 residues. With V trimmed by 4 bases and J by 4 bases, 7 bases remained unmatched. DNA for the CDR3: TGTGCCAGCAGCCCCCGACAGGGGGCGAGCTATGGCTACACCTTC. Protein sequence: CASSPRQGASYGYTF.

V is TRBV29-1 and J is TRBJ1-2; D gene uncertain. The CDR3 is made up of 12 amino acids. Trimming removed 1 base from V and 8 bases from J, with 11 bases in between. Germline assignment: CDR1 SQVTM and CDR2 ANQGSEA. The CDR3 coding sequence is TGCAGCGTTGAAGGCGGTGGAGGCGGCTACACCTTC. It specifies CSVEGGGGGYTF. The full variable domain, with the rest looked up from reference TRBV29-1 and TRBJ1-2, is SAVISQKPSRDICQRGTSLTIQCQVDSQVTMMFWYRQQPGQSLTLIATANQGSEATYESGFVIDKFPISRPNLTFSTLTVSNMSPEDSSIYLCSVEGGGGGYTFGSGTRLTVV.

The V and J genes are TRBV13 and TRBJ2-5, with 8 bases that match TRBD1. CDR3 length: 14 residues. After removal of 4 bases from V and 4 bases from J, the junction contained 5 bases not matched to a gene. From germline, CDR1 is PRHDT and CDR2 FYEKMQ (reference sequence). CDR3 in DNA: TGTGCCAGCAGCTCCCTTGGACAGGGAGAGACCCAGTACTTC. Translation: CASSSLGQGETQYF.

The chain combines TRBV7-9 with TRBJ1-2; D gene unclear. Trimming cost V 5 bases and J 3 bases, with 19 bases left between them. The germline gives CDR1 SEHNR, CDR2 FQNEAQ (reference sequence). This CDR3 comprises 16 residues. CDR3 sequence (DNA): TGTGCCAGCAGCCTATCATCTGGGAGTTGGCACTATGGCTACACCTTC. Protein: CASSLSSGSWHYGYTF.

The rearrangement links TRBV7-9 to TRBJ2-7; TRBD1 aligns across 9 bases. The V segment lost 5 bases and the J segment 0 bases; nucleotides outside the gene matches: 8. This CDR3 is built from 16 residues. Germline CDR1 and CDR2: SEHNR and FQNEAQ (reference sequence). The CDR3 DNA is TGTGCCAGCAGCAAGAGTGGGACAGGGAGCTCCTACGAGCAGTACTTC. Translation gives CASSKSGTGSSYEQYF.

This rearrangement joins TRBV15 to TRBJ1-5; D is ambiguous. The CDR3 has 16 amino acids. The germline gives CDR1 LNHNV, CDR2 YYDKDF (reference sequence). The germline V and J ends were trimmed by 2 bases and 2 bases, with 13 bases remaining between them. The CDR3, as DNA: TGTGCCACCAGCAGATATCCGGAAGGCCGCAATCAGCCCCAGCATTTT. Amino acids: CATSRYPEGRNQPQHF.

The V gene is TRBV7-6, the J gene TRBJ2-1; maybe TRBD2 (7 bases). CDR3 length: 16 amino acids. The V end was cut by 1 base, the J end by 9 bases, with 19 bases between. From germline, CDR1 is SGHVS and CDR2 FNYEAQ. This chain's CDR3 is CASSLGPGGGSGEQFF. As DNA, the CDR3 is TGTGCCAGCAGCTTAGGCCCTGGGGGCGGGAGTGGTGAGCAGTTCTTC. Combining the CDR3 with reference TRBV7-6 and TRBJ2-1 gives the whole variable domain GAGVSQSPRYKVTKRGQDVALRCDPISGHVSLYWYRQALGQGPEFLTYFNYEAQQDKSGLPNDRFSAERPEGSISTLTIQRTEQRDSAMYRCASSLGPGGGSGEQFFGPGTRLTVL.

J is TRBJ1-5 and V is TRBV2, with D possibly being TRBD1 (6 bases). Looked up from germline, CDR1 is SNHLY and CDR2 is FYNNEI. Trimming stripped 5 bases from V and 1 base from J, with 12 bases between. The CDR3 length is 15 residues. The CDR3 loop is CASSNRVYSNQPQHF. The CDR3, as DNA: TGTGCCAGCAGTAACAGGGTCTACAGCAATCAGCCCCAGCATTTT.

The chain carries TRBV18 and TRBJ2-3; TRBD2 might be the D (5 bases). CDR3 length: 17 residues. Trimming stripped 4 bases from V and 2 bases from J, with 19 bases between. Germline V CDR1 and CDR2: KGHSH, LQKENI. The CDR3 here is CASSRNVGLVLTDTQYF. DNA of the CDR3: TGTGCCAGCTCACGCAACGTAGGACTTGTTCTCACAGATACGCAGTATTTT.

The V call is TRBV4-3, the J call TRBJ1-6; 9 nucleotides line up with TRBD1. The CDR3 extends over 17 amino acids. Trimming at V came to 0 bases and at J to 10 bases, leaving 10 bases not matched to a gene. Germline values: CDR1 LGHNA, CDR2 YSLEER. CDR3 in amino acids: CASSQDIGTGFFSPLHF. The CDR3 coding sequence is TGCGCCAGCAGCCAAGATATAGGGACAGGGTTCTTCTCACCCCTCCACTTT.

V and J are TRBV6-4 and TRBJ2-3; TRBD2 agrees at 10 bases. The CDR3 is made up of 15 amino acids. V lost 3 bases and J lost 4; bases outside the gene matches: 4. The germline gives CDR1 MRHNA, CDR2 SNTAGT. DNA for the CDR3: TGTGCCAGCAGTGAGAGCGGGGGGGCAGCAGATACGCAGTATTTT. This codes for CASSESGGAADTQYF.